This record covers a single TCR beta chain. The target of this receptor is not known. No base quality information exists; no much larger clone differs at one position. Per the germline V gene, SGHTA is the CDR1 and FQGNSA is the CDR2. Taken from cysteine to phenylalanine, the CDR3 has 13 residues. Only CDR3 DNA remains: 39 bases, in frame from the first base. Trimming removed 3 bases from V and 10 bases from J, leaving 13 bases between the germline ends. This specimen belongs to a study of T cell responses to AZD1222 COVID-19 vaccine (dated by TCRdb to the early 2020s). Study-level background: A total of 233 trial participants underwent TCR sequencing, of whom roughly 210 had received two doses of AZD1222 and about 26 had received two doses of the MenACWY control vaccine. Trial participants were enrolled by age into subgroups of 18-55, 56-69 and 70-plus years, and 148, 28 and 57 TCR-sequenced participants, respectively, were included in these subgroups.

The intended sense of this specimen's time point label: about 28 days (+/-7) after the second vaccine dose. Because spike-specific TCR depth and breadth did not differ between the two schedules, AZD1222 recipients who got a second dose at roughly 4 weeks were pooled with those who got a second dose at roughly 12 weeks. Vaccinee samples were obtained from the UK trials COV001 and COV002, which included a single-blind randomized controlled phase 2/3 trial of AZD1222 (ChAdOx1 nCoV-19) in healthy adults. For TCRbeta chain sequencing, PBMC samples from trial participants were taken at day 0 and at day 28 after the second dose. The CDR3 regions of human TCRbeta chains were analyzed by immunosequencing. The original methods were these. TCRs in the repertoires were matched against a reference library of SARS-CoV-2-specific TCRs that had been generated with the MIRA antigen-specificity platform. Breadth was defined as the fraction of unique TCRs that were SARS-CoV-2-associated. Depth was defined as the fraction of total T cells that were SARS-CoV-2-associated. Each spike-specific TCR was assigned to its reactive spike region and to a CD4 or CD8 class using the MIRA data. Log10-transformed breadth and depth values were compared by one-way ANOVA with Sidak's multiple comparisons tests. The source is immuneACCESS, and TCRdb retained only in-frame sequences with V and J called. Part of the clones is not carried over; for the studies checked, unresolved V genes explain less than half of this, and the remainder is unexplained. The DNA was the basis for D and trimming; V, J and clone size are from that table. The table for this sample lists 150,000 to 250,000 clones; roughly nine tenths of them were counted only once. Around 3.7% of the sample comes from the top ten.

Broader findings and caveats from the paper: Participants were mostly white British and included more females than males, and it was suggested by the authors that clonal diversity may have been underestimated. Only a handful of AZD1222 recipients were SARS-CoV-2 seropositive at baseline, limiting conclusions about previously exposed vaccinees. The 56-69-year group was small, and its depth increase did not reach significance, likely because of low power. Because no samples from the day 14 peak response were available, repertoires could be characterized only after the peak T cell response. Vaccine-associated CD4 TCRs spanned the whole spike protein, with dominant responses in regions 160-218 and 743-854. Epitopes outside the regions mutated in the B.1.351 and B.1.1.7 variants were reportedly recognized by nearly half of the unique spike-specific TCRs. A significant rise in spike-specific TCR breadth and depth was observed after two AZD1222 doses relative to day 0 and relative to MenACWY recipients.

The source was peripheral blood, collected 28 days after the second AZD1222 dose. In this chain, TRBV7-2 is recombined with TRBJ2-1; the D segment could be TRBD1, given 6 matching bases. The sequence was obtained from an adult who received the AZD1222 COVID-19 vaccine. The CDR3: CASSFQGPGEQFF. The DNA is TGTGCCAGCAGCTTTCAGGGGCCGGGGGAGCAGTTCTTC. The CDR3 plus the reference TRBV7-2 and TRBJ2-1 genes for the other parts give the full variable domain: GAGVSQSPSNKVTEKGKDVELRCDPISGHTALYWYRQSLGQGLEFLIYFQGNSAPDKSGLPSDRFSAERTGGSVSTLTIQRTQQEDSAVYLCASSFQGPGEQFFGPGTRLTVL.